Listed here are 12 T cell receptor beta chains from one sample, sequenced in a study of T cell responses to AZD1222 COVID-19 vaccine. Assay used: immunoSEQ multiplex PCR; TCRdb lists only in-frame clones, some missing. Here the sample spans about 100,000 clones, 86% being singletons. The sequencing here drew on peripheral blood, taken on day 0 of AZD1222 vaccination. The receptors derive from an adult in good health.

This chain uses TRBV18 with TRBJ2-2, with D possibly matching TRBD2 (5 bases). CDR1 is KGHSH and CDR2 is LQKENI in the germline V gene. Trimming shortened V by 3 bases and J by 1 base, and 6 bases separated the two germline ends. The CDR3 has 14 amino acids. CDR3 bases: TGTGCCAGCTCACCGGACTTGAACACCGGGGAGCTGTTTTTT. As protein: CASSPDLNTGELFF.

V is TRBV9 and J is TRBJ1-3; 8 nucleotides line up with TRBD1. Germline V gene lookup returns CDR1 SGDLS and CDR2 YYNGEE. V dropped 3 bases and J dropped 5; count of bases not matched to a gene: 16. The CDR3 contains 18 residues. DNA for the CDR3: TGTGCCAGCAGCGCCCTCTTCCCGGACAGGGTCAATCGAAACACCATATATTTT. As protein: CASSALFPDRVNRNTIYF.

There are a few counts of this clone. The chain carries TRBV5-8 and TRBJ1-2, with a tentative D call TRBD1 (6 bases). This CDR3 is built from 14 residues. Germline V gene sequence: CDR1 SGHTS, CDR2 YDEGEE. V was clipped by 0 bases and J by 6 bases, with 12 bases between them. The CDR3 spells CASSLAAGADGYTF. CDR3 nucleotide sequence: TGTGCCAGCAGCTTGGCGGCAGGGGCCGATGGCTACACCTTC.

J is TRBJ1-5 and V is TRBV19; no definite D call. Germline CDR1 is LNHDA and CDR2 is SQIVND (reference sequence). Between the trimmed V and J ends, which lost 6 bases and 0 bases, there was a span of 9 bases. This CDR3 contains 14 residues. CDR3 sequence reads: CASSALGSNQPQHF. The CDR3 bases are TGTGCCAGTAGCGCTTTGGGTAGCAATCAGCCCCAGCATTTT.

The rearrangement links TRBV4-3 to TRBJ2-7, with TRBD2 matching over 10 bases. The CDR3 is made up of 16 amino acids. In germline, CDR1 is LGHNA, CDR2 YSLEER. The trim removed 0 bases at V and 6 bases at J, leaving 8 bases unmatched. The CDR3 nucleotides read TGCGCCAGCAGCCAAGATTGGGCTAGCGGGAGATCCGAGCAGTACTTC. Residues: CASSQDWASGRSEQYF.

The chain combines TRBV19 with TRBJ1-4; D is ambiguous. V was trimmed by 3 bases and J by 0 bases, leaving 11 bases between them. Germline V gene sequence: CDR1 LNHDA, CDR2 SQIVND (reference sequence). This CDR3 is 16 amino acids long. The CDR3: CASSISRLATNEKLFF. The CDR3 nucleotides read TGTGCCAGTAGTATTTCGAGGCTCGCAACTAATGAAAAACTGTTTTTT.

This rearrangement joins TRBV6-5 to TRBJ1-5; 10 bases match TRBD1. Germline lookup yields CDR1 MNHEY and CDR2 SVGAGI. The CDR3 contains 13 residues. The chain's CDR3 is CAHGDRGDQPQHF. The CDR3 DNA is TGTGCTCACGGGGACAGGGGTGATCAGCCCCAGCATTTT.

V usage is TRBV19 and J usage is TRBJ2-1; 8 nucleotides align to TRBD2. Germline values: CDR1 LNHDA, CDR2 SQIVND (reference sequence). The V segment lost 4 bases and the J segment 1 base; nucleotides outside the gene matches: 3. The CDR3 runs to 15 residues. The CDR3 coding sequence is TGTGCCAGTAGTACTAGCGGGCTATCCTACAATGAGCAGTTCTTC. Residues: CASSTSGLSYNEQFF.

The V gene is TRBV7-6, the J gene TRBJ2-2, with 7 bases matching TRBD1. The V gene end was trimmed by 4 bases and the J gene end by 5 bases; junction bases not matched to a gene: 4. Germline loops: CDR1 SGHVS, CDR2 FNYEAQ. The CDR3 length is 14 residues. The CDR3 is CASSSGQPTGELFF. In DNA, the CDR3 is TGTGCCAGCAGCTCGGGACAGCCGACCGGGGAGCTGTTTTTT.

V usage is TRBV7-9 and J usage is TRBJ2-5; D is perhaps TRBD1 (6 bases). CDR3 length equals 15 residues. V gave up 5 bases and J gave up 2 bases, with 15 bases separating them. CDR1 and CDR2 from the germline V gene are SEHNR and FQNEAQ (reference sequence). CDR3: CASSTPGQIQETQYF. As DNA, the CDR3 is TGTGCCAGCAGCACCCCTGGACAGATTCAAGAGACCCAGTACTTC.

This clone was counted a few times. V and J are TRBV19 and TRBJ1-1, with 7 bases aligning to TRBD1. The CDR3 contains 15 residues. Looked up from germline, CDR1 is LNHDA and CDR2 is SQIVND (reference sequence). V shed 1 base and J 11 bases; nucleotides not matched to a gene: 13. The CDR3 bases are TGTGCCAGTAGTATAGGGGGGACAGCGGCGATAGACGCTTTCTTT. As protein: CASSIGGTAAIDAFF.

For the CDR3, the DNA is TGTGCCAGCAGCGTAGATTGGCGGGTCCAAAACATTCAGTACTTC. Residues: CASSVDWRVQNIQYF. V gene TRBV9 combines with J gene TRBJ2-4; a possible D gene is TRBD2 (5 bases). Germline loops: CDR1 SGDLS, CDR2 YYNGEE. V was pared by 0 bases and J by 5 bases, with 12 bases between. CDR3 length: 15 amino acids. The full variable domain, rest sourced from reference TRBV9 and TRBJ2-4, is DSGVTQTPKHLITATGQRVTLRCSPRSGDLSVYWYQQSLDQGLQFLIQYYNGEERAKGNILERFSAQQFPDLHSELNLSSLELGDSALYFCASSVDWRVQNIQYFGAGTRLSVL.